This T cell receptor (beta chain) was recorded in a study of blood T cell repertoires in COVID-19. Study-wide background: Sample material is recorded as cDNA or gDNA derived from T cells, B-cell-depleted T cells, or PBMCs.

The method was immunoSEQ multiplex PCR; TCRdb's version includes in-frame clones alone and lacks a portion of them. The sample carries 150,000 or so clones, about 86% recorded once. Germline CDR1 MNHNY, CDR2 SVGAGI (reference sequence). The CDR3 has 15 residues. Trimming at V came to 11 bases and at J to 8 bases, leaving 17 bases not matched to a gene. The sequence came from a woman aged 60-75 years with acute or convalescent COVID-19. The source material was peripheral blood. The chain recombines TRBV6-6 with TRBJ2-1; 8 nucleotides line up with TRBD2. The CDR3 reads CAARLTAGGVHEQFF. The CDR3 DNA reads as TGTGCCGCCCGGCTGACTGCGGGGGGAGTCCATGAGCAGTTCTTC.